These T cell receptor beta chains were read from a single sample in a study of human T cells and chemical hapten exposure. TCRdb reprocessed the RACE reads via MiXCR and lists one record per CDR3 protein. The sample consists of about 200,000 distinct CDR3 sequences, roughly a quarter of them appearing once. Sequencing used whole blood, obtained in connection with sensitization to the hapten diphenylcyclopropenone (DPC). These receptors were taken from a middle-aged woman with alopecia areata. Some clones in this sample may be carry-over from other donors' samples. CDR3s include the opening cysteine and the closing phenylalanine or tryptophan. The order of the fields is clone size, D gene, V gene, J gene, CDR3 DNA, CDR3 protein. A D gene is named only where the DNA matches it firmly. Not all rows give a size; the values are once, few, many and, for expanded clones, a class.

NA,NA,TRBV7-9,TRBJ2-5,TGTGCCAGCAGCTTAGAGTACGCCGCGACCCAGTACTTC,CASSLEYAATQYF
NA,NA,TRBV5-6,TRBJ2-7,TGTGCCAGCAGCTTGGTCCGAAGGGACACTTACGAGCAGTACTTC,CASSLVRRDTYEQYF
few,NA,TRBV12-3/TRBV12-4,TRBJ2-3,TGTGCCAGTGGTAGGGCAGCTAGCACAGATACGCAGTATTTT,CASGRAASTDTQYF
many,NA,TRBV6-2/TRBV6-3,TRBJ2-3,TGTGCCAGCAGTGACACAGCGGATACGCAGTATTTT,CASSDTADTQYF
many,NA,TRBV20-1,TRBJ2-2,TGCAGTGCTTATCGGGGAGGTCCGAACACCGGGGAGCTGTTTTTT,CSAYRGGPNTGELFF
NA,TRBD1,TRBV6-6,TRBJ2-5,TGTGCCACCCTCGACAGGGTGGCACAAGAGACCCAGTACTTC,CATLDRVAQETQYF
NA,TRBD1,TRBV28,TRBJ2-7,TGTGCCAGCAGGGGACAGGGGTACGAGCAGTACTTC,CASRGQGYEQYF
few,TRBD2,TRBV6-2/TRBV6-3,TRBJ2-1,TGTGCCAGCAGCCTTAGTCCGGGACTAGCGGGTATTAGGTCCTACAATGAGCAGTTCTTC,CASSLSPGLAGIRSYNEQFF
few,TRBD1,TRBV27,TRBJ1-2,TGTGCCAGCAAAGAGAGGACAGGGGGCGGGTATGGCTACACCTTC,CASKERTGGGYGYTF
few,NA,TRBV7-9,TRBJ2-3,TGTGCCAGCAGCTTAGCGACAGGAATCACAGATACGCAGTATTTT,CASSLATGITDTQYF
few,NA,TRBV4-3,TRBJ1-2,TGCGCCAGCAGCCAAGATAACACAGGGTCAAGTGGCTACACCTTC,CASSQDNTGSSGYTF
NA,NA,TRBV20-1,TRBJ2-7,TGCAGTGCTAGAGACTCAGGGGCATCCTACGAGCAGTACTTC,CSARDSGASYEQYF
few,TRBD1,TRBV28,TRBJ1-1,TGTGCCAGCAGGAGGACAGGGAACACTGAAGCTTTCTTT,CASRRTGNTEAFF
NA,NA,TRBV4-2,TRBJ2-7,TGTGCCAGCAGCCAAGGAGGGGGGCTAACGGCCTACGAGCAGTACTTC,CASSQGGGLTAYEQYF
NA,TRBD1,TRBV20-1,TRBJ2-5,TGCAGTGCTAGACACCCAATGACAGGGGCAGAGACCCAGTACTTC,CSARHPMTGAETQYF
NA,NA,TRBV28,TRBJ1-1,TGTGCCAGCAGCCCTACTACAATTGAAGCTTTCTTT,CASSPTTIEAFF
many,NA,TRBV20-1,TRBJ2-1,TGCAGTGCTAAGAGCGGTTACGGCTCCTACAATGAGCAGTTCTTC,CSAKSGYGSYNEQFF
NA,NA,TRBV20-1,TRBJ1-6,TGCAGTGCTAGACCGCGAGGAGGGTTGAATTCACCCCTCCACTTT,CSARPRGGLNSPLHF
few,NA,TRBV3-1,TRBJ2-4,TGTGCCAGCAGCCAGACAGCCTCCTCGGACATTCAGTACTTC,CASSQTASSDIQYF
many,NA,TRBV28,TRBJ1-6,TGTGCCAGCAGTCCGCCGGACAGCTTTAATTCACCCCTCCACTTT,CASSPPDSFNSPLHF
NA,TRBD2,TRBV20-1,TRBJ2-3,TGCAGTATCCCAGTCGGACTAGCGGGAGTAGGAGGGTCCAATACGCAGTATTTT,CSIPVGLAGVGGSNTQYF
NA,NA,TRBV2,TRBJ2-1,TGTGCCAGCAGTGAAGGACGCAGGGATGAGCAGTTCTTC,CASSEGRRDEQFF
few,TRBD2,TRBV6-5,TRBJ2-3,TGTGCCAGCACAGGCGCGGGAGGTCTAGATACGCAGTATTTT,CASTGAGGLDTQYF
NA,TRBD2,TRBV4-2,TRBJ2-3,TGTGCCAGCAGCCCCGCGGCTCTAGCGGGAGGGCGCTCACGGGATACGCAGTATTTT,CASSPAALAGGRSRDTQYF
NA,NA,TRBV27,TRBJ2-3,TGTGCCAGCAGTTTAGGGGAAACGGCAGATACGCAGTATTTT,CASSLGETADTQYF
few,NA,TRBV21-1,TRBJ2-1,TGTGCCAGCAGCAAACCCCGTGATGAGCAGTTCTTC,CASSKPRDEQFF
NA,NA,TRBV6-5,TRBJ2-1,TGTGCCAGCAGTGCCACGGGGGCAAGCTCCTACAATGAGCAGTTCTTC,CASSATGASSYNEQFF
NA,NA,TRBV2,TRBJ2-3,TGTGCCAGCAGTGGAAGACAGATTAGCACAGATACGCAGTATTTT,CASSGRQISTDTQYF